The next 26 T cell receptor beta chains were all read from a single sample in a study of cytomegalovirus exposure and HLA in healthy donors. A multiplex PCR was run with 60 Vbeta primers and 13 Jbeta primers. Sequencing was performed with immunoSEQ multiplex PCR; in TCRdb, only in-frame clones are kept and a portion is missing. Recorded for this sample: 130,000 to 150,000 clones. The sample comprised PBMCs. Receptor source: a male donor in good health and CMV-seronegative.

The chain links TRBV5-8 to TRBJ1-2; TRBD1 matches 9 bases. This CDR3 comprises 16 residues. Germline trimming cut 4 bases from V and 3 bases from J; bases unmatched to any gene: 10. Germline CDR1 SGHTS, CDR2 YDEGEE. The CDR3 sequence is CASSLNRGQGDYGYTF. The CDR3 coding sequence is TGTGCCAGCAGCCTCAACCGGGGACAGGGAGACTATGGCTACACCTTC.

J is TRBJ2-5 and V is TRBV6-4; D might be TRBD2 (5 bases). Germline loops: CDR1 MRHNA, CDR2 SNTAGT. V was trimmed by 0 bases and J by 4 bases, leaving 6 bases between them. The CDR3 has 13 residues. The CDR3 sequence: CASSDSEGETQYF. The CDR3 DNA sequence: TGTGCCAGCAGTGACTCCGAGGGAGAGACCCAGTACTTC.

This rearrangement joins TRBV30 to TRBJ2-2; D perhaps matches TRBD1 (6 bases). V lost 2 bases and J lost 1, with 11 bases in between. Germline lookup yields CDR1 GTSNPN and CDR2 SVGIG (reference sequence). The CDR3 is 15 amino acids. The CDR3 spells CAWSQGKVNTGELFF. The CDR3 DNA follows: TGTGCCTGGAGTCAGGGGAAGGTGAACACCGGGGAGCTGTTTTTT.

CDR3 sequence: CASSLSAGDYNEQFF. In DNA, the CDR3 is TGTGCCAGCAGCTTGAGCGCGGGAGACTACAATGAGCAGTTCTTC. V is TRBV11-2 and J is TRBJ2-1; 7 bases are a match to TRBD2. There are 15 residues in the CDR3. From germline, CDR1 is SGHAT and CDR2 FQNNGV. Trimming at V came to 3 bases and at J to 3 bases, leaving 5 bases not matched to a gene.

DNA for the CDR3: TGTGCCAGCTCACCTGCCGGGACAGGGTCCACCGGGGAGCTGTTTTTT. Amino acid sequence: CASSPAGTGSTGELFF. The genes are TRBV18 and TRBJ2-2, with 9 nucleotides matching TRBD1. The CDR3 consists of 16 residues. Germline V gives CDR1 KGHSH, CDR2 LQKENI. The J segment lost 4 bases and the V segment lost 3 bases, leaving 6 bases of the junction unmatched.

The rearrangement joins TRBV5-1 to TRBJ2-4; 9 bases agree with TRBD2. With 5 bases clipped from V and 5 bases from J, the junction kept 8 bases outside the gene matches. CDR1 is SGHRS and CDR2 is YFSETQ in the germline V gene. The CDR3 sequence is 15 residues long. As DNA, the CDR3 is TGCGCCAGCAGTTCCGTAGCGGGAGCGGAAAACATTCAGTACTTC. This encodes CASSSVAGAENIQYF. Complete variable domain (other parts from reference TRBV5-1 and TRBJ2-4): KAGVTQTPRYLIKTRGQQVTLSCSPISGHRSVSWYQQTPGQGLQFLFEYFSETQRNKGNFPGRFSGRQFSNSRSEMNVSTLELGDSALYLCASSSVAGAENIQYFGAGTRLSVL.

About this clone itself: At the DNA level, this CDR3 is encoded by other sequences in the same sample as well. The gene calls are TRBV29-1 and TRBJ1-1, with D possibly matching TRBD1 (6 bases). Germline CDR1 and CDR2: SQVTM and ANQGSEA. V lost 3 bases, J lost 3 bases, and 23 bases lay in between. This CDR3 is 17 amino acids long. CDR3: CSVEGPIHTGFDTEAFF. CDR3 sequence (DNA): TGCAGCGTTGAGGGCCCCATCCATACAGGGTTTGACACTGAAGCTTTCTTT. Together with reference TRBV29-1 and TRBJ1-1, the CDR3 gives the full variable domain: SAVISQKPSRDICQRGTSLTIQCQVDSQVTMMFWYRQQPGQSLTLIATANQGSEATYESGFVIDKFPISRPNLTFSTLTVSNMSPEDSSIYLCSVEGPIHTGFDTEAFFGQGTRLTVV.

The chain's CDR3 is CASSLVGANEQFF. The CDR3 region has the DNA TGTGCCAGCAGCTTAGTAGGGGCCAATGAGCAGTTCTTC. The V call is TRBV7-2, the J call TRBJ2-1; tentative D call: TRBD1 (5 bases). CDR3 length: 13 amino acids. The ends were cut back, 1 base at V and 6 bases at J, with 7 bases in the middle. From germline, CDR1 is SGHTA and CDR2 FQGNSA.

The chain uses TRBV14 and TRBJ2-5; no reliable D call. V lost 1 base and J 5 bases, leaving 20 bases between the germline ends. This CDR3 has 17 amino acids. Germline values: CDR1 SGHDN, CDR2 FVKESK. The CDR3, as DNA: TGTGCCAGCAGCCAAGGTAGAGAACGTAGAGTGAGGGAGACCCAGTACTTC. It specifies CASSQGRERRVRETQYF.

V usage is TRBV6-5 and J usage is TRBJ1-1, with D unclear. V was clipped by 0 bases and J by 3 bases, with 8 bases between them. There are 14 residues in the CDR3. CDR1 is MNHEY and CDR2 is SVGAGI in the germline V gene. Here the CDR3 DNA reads TGTGCCAGCAGTTACTCGCCGGTGCACACTGAAGCTTTCTTT. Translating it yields CASSYSPVHTEAFF.

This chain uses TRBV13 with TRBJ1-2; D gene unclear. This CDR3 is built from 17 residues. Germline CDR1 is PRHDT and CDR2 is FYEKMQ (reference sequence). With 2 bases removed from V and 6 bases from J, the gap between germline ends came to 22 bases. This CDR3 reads CASSLRYSGGQEDGYTF. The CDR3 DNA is TGTGCCAGCAGCTTACGCTACTCCGGCGGTCAGGAGGATGGCTACACCTTC.

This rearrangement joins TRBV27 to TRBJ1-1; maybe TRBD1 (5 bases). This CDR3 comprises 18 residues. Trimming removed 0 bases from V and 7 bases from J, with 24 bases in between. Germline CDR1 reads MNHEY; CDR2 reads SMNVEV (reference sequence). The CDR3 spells CASSLSEEILFLRGEAFF. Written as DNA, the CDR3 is TGTGCCAGCAGTTTATCCGAAGAGATCCTGTTTCTAAGGGGTGAAGCTTTCTTT.

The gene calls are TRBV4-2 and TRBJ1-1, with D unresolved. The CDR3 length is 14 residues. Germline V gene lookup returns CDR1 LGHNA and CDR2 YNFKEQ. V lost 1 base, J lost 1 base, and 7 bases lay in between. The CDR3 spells CASSQVSKNTEAFF. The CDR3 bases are TGTGCCAGCAGCCAAGTAAGCAAGAACACTGAAGCTTTCTTT.

The CDR3 loop reads CASSPRTGYSPLHF. CDR3 coding DNA: TGTGCCAGCAGCCCACGGACAGGGTATTCACCCCTCCACTTT. This chain uses TRBV11-2 with TRBJ1-6; TRBD1 matches 8 bases. This CDR3 has 14 residues. V trimming: 5 bases; J trimming: 8 bases; junction bases outside the gene matches: 5. CDR1 is SGHAT, CDR2 FQNNGV, per germline.

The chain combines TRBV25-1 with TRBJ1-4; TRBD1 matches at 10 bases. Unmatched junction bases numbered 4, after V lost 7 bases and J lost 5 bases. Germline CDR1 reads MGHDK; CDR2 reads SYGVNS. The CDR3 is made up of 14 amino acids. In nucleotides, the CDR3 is TGTGCCAGCACCGGGACAGGGGCGAATGAAAAACTGTTTTTT. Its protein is CASTGTGANEKLFF.

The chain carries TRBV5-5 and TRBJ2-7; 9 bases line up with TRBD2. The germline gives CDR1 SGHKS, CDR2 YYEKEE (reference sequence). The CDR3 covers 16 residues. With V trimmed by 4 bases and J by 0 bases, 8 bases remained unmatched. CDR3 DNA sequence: TGTGCCAGCAGCCCCGGGGCGGGGGGGTCCTCCTACGAGCAGTACTTC. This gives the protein CASSPGAGGSSYEQYF.

The chain's CDR3 is CASSPSEKLFF. The CDR3 DNA reads as TGTGCCAGCTCACCAAGCGAAAAACTGTTTTTT. The chain is built from TRBV18 and TRBJ1-4, with unresolved D. V dropped 2 bases and J dropped 8 bases, with 3 bases sitting between them. The CDR3 loop spans 11 amino acids. Germline assignment: CDR1 KGHSH and CDR2 LQKENI.

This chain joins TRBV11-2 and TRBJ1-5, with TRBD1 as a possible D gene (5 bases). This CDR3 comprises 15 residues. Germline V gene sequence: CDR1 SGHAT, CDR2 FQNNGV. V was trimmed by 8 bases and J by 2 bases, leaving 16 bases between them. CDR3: CASSQQGFGNQPQHF. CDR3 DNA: TGTGCCAGCTCACAGCAGGGATTCGGCAATCAGCCCCAGCATTTT.

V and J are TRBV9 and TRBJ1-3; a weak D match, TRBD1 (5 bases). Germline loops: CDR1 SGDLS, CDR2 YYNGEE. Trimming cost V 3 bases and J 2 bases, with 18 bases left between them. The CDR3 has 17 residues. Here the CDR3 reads CASSASQGFLTGNTIYF. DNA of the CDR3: TGTGCCAGCAGCGCATCCCAGGGTTTTCTTACTGGAAACACCATATATTTT.

CDR3 DNA: TGTGCCTGCATGATAGGGGGCACTGAAGCTTTCTTT. Protein: CACMIGGTEAFF. This chain links TRBV30 with TRBJ1-1; D possibly corresponds to TRBD1 (6 bases). The CDR3 spans 12 residues. The V and J ends lost 6 bases and 4 bases respectively, with 12 bases between them. From germline, CDR1 is GTSNPN and CDR2 SVGIG (reference sequence).

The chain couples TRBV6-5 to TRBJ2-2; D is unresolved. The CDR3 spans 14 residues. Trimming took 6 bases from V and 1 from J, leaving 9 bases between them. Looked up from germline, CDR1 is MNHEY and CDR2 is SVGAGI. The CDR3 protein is CASRGTVNTGELFF. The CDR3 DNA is TGTGCCAGCAGAGGTACAGTGAACACCGGGGAGCTGTTTTTT.

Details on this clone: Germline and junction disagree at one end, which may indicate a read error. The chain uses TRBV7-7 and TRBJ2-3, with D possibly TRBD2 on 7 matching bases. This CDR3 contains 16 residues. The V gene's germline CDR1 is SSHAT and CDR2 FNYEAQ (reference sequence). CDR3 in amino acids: CASSLGAGARTDTQYF. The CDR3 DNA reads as TGTGCTAGCAGCTTAGGGGCGGGGGCCCGCACAGATACGCAGTATTTT.

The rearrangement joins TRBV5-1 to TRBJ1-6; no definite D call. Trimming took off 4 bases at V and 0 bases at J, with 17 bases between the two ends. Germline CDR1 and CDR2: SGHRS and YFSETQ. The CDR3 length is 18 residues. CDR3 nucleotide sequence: TGCGCCAGCAGCCCCTACCCCATGGCGGACTCCTATAATTCACCCCTCCACTTT. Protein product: CASSPYPMADSYNSPLHF.

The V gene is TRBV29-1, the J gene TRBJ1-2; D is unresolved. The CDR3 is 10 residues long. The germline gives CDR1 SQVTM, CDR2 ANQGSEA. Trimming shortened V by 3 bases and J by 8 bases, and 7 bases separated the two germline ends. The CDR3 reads CSVDPEGYTF. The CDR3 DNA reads TGCAGCGTTGATCCGGAGGGCTACACCTTC.

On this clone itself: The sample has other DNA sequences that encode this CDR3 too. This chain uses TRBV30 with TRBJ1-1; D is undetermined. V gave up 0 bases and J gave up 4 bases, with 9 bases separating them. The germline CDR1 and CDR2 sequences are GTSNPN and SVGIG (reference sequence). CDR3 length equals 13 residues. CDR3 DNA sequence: TGTGCCTGGAGTGTACGGGGTTCCACTGAAGCTTTCTTT. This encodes CAWSVRGSTEAFF.

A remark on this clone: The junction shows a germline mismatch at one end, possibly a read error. The CDR3 sequence is CASSVAGTSGYEQYF. CDR3 DNA: TGTGCCAGCAGCGTAGCCGGGACTAGCGGATACGAGCAGTACTTC. The chain has TRBV7-2 and TRBJ2-7; 11 nucleotides align to TRBD2. The germline gives CDR1 SGHTA, CDR2 FQGNSA. The length of the CDR3 is 15 residues. Together with reference TRBV7-2 and TRBJ2-7, the CDR3 gives the full variable domain: GAGVSQSPSNKVTEKGKDVELRCDPISGHTALYWYRQSLGQGLEFLIYFQGNSAPDKSGLPSDRFSAERTGGSVSTLTIQRTQQEDSAVYLCASSVAGTSGYEQYFGPGTRLTVT.